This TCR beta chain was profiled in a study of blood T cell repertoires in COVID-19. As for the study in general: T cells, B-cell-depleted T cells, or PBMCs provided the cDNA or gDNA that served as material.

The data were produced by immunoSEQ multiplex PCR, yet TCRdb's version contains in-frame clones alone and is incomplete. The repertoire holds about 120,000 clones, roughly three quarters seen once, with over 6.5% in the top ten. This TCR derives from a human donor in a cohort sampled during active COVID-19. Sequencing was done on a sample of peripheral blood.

CDR3 nucleotides: TGTGCCAGCAGTATTGGGGGCGCGGACGAGCAGTACTTC. This encodes CASSIGGADEQYF. This chain joins TRBV27 and TRBJ2-7; weak D call: TRBD1 (6 bases). The V gene lost 5 bases and the J gene lost 5 bases, with 13 bases spanning the gap. CDR1 and CDR2 (germline): MNHEY, SMNVEV (reference sequence). CDR3 length: 13 amino acids.